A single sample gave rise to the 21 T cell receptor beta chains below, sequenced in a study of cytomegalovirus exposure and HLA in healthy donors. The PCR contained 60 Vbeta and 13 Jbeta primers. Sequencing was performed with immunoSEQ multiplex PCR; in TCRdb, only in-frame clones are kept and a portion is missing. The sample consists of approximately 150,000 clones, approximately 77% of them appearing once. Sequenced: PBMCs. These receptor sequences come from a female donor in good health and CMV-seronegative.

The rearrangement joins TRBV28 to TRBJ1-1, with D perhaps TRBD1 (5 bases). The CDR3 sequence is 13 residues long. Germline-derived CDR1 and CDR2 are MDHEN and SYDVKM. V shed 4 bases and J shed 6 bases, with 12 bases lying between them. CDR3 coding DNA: TGTGCCAGCAGTTCTCAACGGGGGGCTGAAGCTTTCTTT. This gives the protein CASSSQRGAEAFF.

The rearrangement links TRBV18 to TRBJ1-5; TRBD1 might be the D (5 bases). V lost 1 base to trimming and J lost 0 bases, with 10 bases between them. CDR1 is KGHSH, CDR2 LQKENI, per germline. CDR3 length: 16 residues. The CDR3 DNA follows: TGTGCCAGCTCACCACAGGGGCTCTATAGCAATCAGCCCCAGCATTTT. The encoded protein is CASSPQGLYSNQPQHF.

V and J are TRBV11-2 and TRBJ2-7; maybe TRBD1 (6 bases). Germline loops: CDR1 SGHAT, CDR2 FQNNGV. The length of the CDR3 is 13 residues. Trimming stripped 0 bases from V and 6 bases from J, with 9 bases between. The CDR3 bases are TGTGCCAGCAGCTTAGATCAGGGGCTCGAGCAGTACTTC. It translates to CASSLDQGLEQYF.

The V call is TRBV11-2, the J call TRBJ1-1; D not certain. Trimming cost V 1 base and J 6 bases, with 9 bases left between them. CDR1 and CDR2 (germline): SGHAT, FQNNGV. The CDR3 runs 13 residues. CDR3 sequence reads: CASSLVLESEAFF. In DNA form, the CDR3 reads TGTGCCAGCAGCTTAGTTCTGGAGTCTGAAGCTTTCTTT.

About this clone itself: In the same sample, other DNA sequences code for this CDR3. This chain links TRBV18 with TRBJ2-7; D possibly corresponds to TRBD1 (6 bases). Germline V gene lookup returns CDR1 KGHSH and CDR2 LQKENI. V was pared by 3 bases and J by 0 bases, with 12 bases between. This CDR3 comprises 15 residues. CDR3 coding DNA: TGTGCCAGCTCACCGGGCCAGGGGCCCTCCTACGAGCAGTACTTC. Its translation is CASSPGQGPSYEQYF.

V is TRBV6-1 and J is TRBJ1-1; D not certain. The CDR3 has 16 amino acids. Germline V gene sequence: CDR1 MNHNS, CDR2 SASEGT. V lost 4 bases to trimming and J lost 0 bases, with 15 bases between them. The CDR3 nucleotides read TGTGCCAGCAGTGGGCTCGAGGGTAGCCTGAACACTGAAGCTTTCTTT. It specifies CASSGLEGSLNTEAFF.

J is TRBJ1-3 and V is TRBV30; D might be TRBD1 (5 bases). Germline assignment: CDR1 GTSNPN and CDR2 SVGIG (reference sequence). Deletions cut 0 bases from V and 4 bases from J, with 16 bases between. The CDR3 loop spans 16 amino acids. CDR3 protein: CAWSVPGGVRGNTIYF. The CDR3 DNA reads TGTGCCTGGAGTGTACCAGGAGGGGTGAGGGGAAACACCATATATTTT.

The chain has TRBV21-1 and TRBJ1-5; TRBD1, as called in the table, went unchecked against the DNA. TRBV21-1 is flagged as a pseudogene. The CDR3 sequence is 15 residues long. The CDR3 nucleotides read TGTGCCAGCGCGCCTGACAGGGGACGGAATCAGCCCCAGCATTTT. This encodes CASAPDRGRNQPQHF.

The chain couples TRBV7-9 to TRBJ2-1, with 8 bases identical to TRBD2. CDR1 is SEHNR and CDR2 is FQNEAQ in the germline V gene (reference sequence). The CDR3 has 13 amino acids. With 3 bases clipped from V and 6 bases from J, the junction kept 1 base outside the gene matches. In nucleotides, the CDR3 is TGTGCCAGCAGCTTCGGGGGGGTCAATGAGCAGTTCTTC. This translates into CASSFGGVNEQFF.

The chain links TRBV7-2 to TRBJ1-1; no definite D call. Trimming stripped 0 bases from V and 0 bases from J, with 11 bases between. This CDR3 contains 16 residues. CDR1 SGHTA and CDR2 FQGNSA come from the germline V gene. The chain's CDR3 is CASSLARRGMNTEAFF. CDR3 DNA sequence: TGTGCCAGCAGCTTAGCGAGGCGGGGAATGAACACTGAAGCTTTCTTT.

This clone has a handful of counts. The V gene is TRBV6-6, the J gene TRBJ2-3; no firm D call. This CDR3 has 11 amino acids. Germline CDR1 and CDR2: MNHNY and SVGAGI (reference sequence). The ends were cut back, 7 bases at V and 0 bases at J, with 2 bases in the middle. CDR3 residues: CASTSTDTQYF. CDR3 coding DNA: TGTGCCAGCACTAGCACAGATACGCAGTATTTT.

In DNA form, the CDR3 reads TGTGCCAGCAGCCTAGGACTAGAAGCAGATACGCAGTATTTT. It translates to CASSLGLEADTQYF. The chain employs TRBV5-4 and TRBJ2-3; 7 nucleotides match TRBD2. The germline V gene has CDR1 SGHNT and CDR2 YYREEE (reference sequence). The V segment lost 4 bases and the J segment 4 bases; nucleotides outside the gene matches: 6. The CDR3 length is 14 residues.

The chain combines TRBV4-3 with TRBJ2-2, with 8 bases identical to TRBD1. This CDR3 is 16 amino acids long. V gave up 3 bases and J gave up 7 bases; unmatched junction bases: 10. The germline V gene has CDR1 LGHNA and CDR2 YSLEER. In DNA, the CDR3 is TGCGCCAGCAGCCATGGAAAGGACAGGGCGGGCGGGGAGCTGTTTTTT. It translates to CASSHGKDRAGGELFF.

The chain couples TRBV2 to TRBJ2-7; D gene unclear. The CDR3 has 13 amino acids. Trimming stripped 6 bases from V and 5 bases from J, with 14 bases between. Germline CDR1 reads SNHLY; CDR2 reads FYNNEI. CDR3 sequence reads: CASRVLQLDEQYF. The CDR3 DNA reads TGTGCCAGCAGGGTACTTCAACTGGACGAGCAGTACTTC. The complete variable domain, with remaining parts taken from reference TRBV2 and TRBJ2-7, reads EPEVTQTPSHQVTQMGQEVILRCVPISNHLYFYWYRQILGQKVEFLVSFYNNEISEKSEIFDDQFSVERPDGSNFTLKIRSTKLEDSAMYFCASRVLQLDEQYFGPGTRLTVT.

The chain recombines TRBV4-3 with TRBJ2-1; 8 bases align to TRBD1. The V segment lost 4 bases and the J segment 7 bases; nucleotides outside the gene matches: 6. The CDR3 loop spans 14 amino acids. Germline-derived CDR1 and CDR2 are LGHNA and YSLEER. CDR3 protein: CASSPGQGGNEQFF. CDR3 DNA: TGCGCCAGCAGCCCCGGACAGGGTGGGAATGAGCAGTTCTTC.

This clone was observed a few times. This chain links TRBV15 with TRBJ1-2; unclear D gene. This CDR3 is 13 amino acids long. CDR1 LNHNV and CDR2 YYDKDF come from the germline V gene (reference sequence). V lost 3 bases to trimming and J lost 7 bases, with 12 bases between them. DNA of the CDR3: TGTGCCACCAGCAGGTGGGGAGTCGGTGGCTACACCTTC. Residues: CATSRWGVGGYTF.

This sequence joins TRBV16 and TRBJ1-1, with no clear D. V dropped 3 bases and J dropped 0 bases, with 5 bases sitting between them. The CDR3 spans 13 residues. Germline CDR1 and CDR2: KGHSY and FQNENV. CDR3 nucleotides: TGTGCCAGCAGCCAGGCCATGAACACTGAAGCTTTCTTT. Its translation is CASSQAMNTEAFF.

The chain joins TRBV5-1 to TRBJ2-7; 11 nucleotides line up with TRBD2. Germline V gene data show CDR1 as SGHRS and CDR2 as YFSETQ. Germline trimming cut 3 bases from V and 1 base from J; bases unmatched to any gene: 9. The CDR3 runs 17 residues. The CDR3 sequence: CASSSSEIAGGSYEQYF. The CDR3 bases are TGCGCCAGCAGCTCCAGCGAAATAGCGGGAGGGTCCTACGAGCAGTACTTC.

The CDR3 DNA is TGTGCCAGCAGTTCGGCAGGGGCGGACTATGGCTACACCTTC. It codes for CASSSAGADYGYTF. V and J are TRBV6-5 and TRBJ1-2, with D tentatively TRBD1 (6 bases). Germline CDR1 reads MNHEY; CDR2 reads SVGAGI. V shed 4 bases and J shed 3 bases, with 12 bases lying between them. The CDR3 is 14 residues long.

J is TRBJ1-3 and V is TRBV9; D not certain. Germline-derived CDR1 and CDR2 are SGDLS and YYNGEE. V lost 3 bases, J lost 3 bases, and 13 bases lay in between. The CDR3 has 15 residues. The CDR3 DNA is TGTGCCAGCAGCGACGGTTATAGGAGTGGAAACACCATATATTTT. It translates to CASSDGYRSGNTIYF.

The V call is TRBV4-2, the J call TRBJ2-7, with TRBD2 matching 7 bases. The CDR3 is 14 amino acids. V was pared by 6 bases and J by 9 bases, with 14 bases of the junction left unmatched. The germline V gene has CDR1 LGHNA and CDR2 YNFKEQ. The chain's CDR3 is CASSPTSSLRRQYF. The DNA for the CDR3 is TGTGCCAGCAGTCCGACTAGCTCCTTACGAAGGCAGTACTTC.